This TCR beta chain appears in the sequencing data of a study of T cells expressing NK-cell markers (TCRdb year 2020). Study-wide context: TCR beta-chain repertoires were profiled in sorted CD3+CD56+NKG2C+, CD3+CD56+NKG2C- and CD3+CD56-NKG2C+ T-cell subsets from seven or eight donors. Seven of the eight sequenced donors were HCMV-seropositive and one was HCMV-seronegative. The eight sequenced donors were randomly selected healthy volunteers, three men and five women. Sequencing of the libraries produced 2 x 150 bp reads on Illumina HiSeq 2000/2500, MiSeq or NextSeq. What the research found in general, with its limitations: Whether the expanded NKG2C-expressing T cell clones were specific for HCMV antigens remained unclear. Those dominant clonotypes were again the most abundant among CD3+CD56-NKG2C+ cells in a handful of donors, at about 25-60.1%. For more than 5 donors, the dominant CD3+CD56+NKG2C+ clonotypes were among the top 10 CD8+ clonotypes and accounted for about 1.0-7.5% of CD8+ T cells.

The CDR3 runs 14 residues from the cysteine to the phenylalanine. The coding DNA is unavailable. A commercial ELISA kit detecting HCMV-specific IgG in serum was used to determine HCMV serostatus. Peripheral blood mononuclear cells were isolated from blood by Ficoll density gradient centrifugation. In regard to this clonotype: Its specific antigen is unknown.

Instrument used: Illumina HiSeq 2000. TCR beta cDNA libraries were made by 5'RACE template switching that added a universal primer site and unique molecular identifiers. Priming for cDNA synthesis came from the TCR beta constant segment, and two successive PCR amplification steps followed. In the source study's methods: MIGEC handled demultiplexing of the reads and grouping by UMI, while MiTCR was used to assemble and quantify clonotypes. To exclude erroneous sequences, any TCR cDNA sequence not supported by at least two reads was discarded. The tcR package was used for downstream repertoire analysis, and clonotypes were matched between fractions using CDR3 nucleotide sequence together with V segment. VDJmatch was used to annotate antigen specificity against VDJdb, with one amino acid substitution in CDR3 permitted. The reads were reprocessed in TCRdb, with one entry per CDR3 protein sequence and no accompanying DNA. For this entry, the V and J calls and clone size follow TCRdb and not the study's own pipeline. The sample table includes about 260,000 distinct CDR3 sequences. The ten top clones hold about 0.4% of the sample.

Rearrangement joined TRBV12-3 or TRBV12-4 to TRBJ2-1; TCRdb selects TRBD1, and the lack of DNA leaves this call unchecked. The TCR originated in a man aged 18 to 30 in good health. Donor details come from another sample of the same person, matched by shared clones. The sequencing input was blood T cells: a sorted CD56 or NKG2C T cell subset, CD4+ or CD8+ T cells, or bulk PBMC T cells (not recorded which). The CDR3 region reads CASSPIRGDNEQFF.